Sequencing of this T cell receptor (beta chain) was carried out in a study of cytomegalovirus exposure and HLA in healthy donors. Across the whole study: The study placed 70% to 90% of its roughly 410 genotyped donors in the Caucasian-associated ancestry cluster. Broader study findings: A later analysis, which compared TCR beta chains of equal frequency, found the HLA-associated ones more clonally expanded. Presence/absence results assume similar sequencing depth per donor, which may not hold.

The CDR3 consists of 13 residues. The V end was cut by 0 bases, the J end by 12 bases, with 12 bases between. Germline loops: CDR1 KGHSH, CDR2 LQKENI. Worth noting for this clone: The antigen remains undetermined.

The primer mix had 60 Vbeta and 13 Jbeta primers. The table came from immunoSEQ multiplex PCR; TCRdb's copy has only in-frame clones and leaves some out. The sample shows approximately 160,000 clones, more than 65% of them seen only once. This TCR derives from a man between 50 and 59 years old in good health and CMV-seropositive. The chain is built from TRBV18 and TRBJ2-1; no firm D call. Sequencing input: PBMCs. The CDR3 DNA reads TGTGCCAGCTCACCACCCTCACTCTCTGTGCAGTTCTTC. Protein product: CASSPPSLSVQFF.